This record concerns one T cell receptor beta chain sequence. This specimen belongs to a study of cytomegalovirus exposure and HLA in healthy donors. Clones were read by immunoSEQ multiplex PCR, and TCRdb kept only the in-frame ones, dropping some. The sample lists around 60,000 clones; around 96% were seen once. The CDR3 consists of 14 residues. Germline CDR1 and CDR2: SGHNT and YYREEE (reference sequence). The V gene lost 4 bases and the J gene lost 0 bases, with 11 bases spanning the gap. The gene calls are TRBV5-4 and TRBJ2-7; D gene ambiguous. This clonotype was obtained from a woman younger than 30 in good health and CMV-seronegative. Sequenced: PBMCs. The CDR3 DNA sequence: TGTGCCAGCAGCCCCGAATCGAGCTCCTACGAGCAGTACTTC. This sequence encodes CASSPESSSYEQYF.